The present TCR beta chain was sequenced within a study of persistence of HIV-infected CD4 T cells. The immunoSEQ assay was version 4, run in survey mode. Using immunoSEQ multiplex PCR, the repertoire was profiled, and TCRdb retains in-frame clones only, with some absent. The sample records roughly 41,000 clones, about 85% being singletons. Regarding this clone: Its antigen is currently unknown. Other DNA sequences in this sample translate to the same CDR3.

The CDR3 is 13 residues long. CDR1 is SGHVS and CDR2 is FQNEAQ in the germline V gene. The V and J ends lost 2 bases and 3 bases respectively, with 8 bases between them. Lysates of CMV-infected fibroblasts at approximately 9.4 ug/mL stimulated these cells. Sorted nonresponding memory CD4+ T cells were CD40L-negative, CD69-negative, CD45RO-high. Donors had CD4+ T cell counts above 400 cells/uL and were CMV-seropositive. Study-level points and caveats: Compared with CD3/CD28-stimulated cells, CMV- and Gag-responding cells showed lower TCRbeta richness. Antigen-responding cells were enriched for degenerate expanded CDR3beta sequences.

Sequencing was performed on CD4+ T cells sorted from PBMCs after 18-hour stimulation, taken from a patient who received antiretroviral therapy. The receptor's source is an adult man with HIV who was CMV-seropositive. This rearrangement joins TRBV7-8 to TRBJ2-7; D not certain. CDR3 in amino acids: CASSLSGYYEQYF. Written as DNA, the CDR3 is TGTGCCAGCAGCTTATCCGGATACTACGAGCAGTACTTC.